The entry below gives a single T cell receptor beta chain sequence along with its context. Germline V CDR1 and CDR2: SGHAT, FQNNGV. The CDR3 is 16 residues long. V lost 1 base and J 0 bases, leaving 10 bases between the germline ends. Enrollment of patients from Seattle took place during active infection, with longitudinal follow-up. These data are taken from a study of blood T cell repertoires in COVID-19. The authors' processing: Reference gene primer amplification gave nucleated cell count estimates. Assay: immunoSEQ multiplex PCR; the TCRdb copy retains only in-frame clones and omits some. V and J calls and clone size are those listed in that table; D and trimming were worked out from the DNA. This table holds about 49,000 clones, about nine tenths found once.

The specimen was peripheral blood. The receptor's source is a woman at least 80 years old with COVID-19, enrolled during active disease. J is TRBJ2-1 and V is TRBV11-2; no firm D call. The CDR3 sequence: CASSLVLTSSYNEQFF. CDR3 in DNA: TGTGCCAGCAGCTTAGTTCTCACGAGCTCCTACAATGAGCAGTTCTTC.